A single sample is the source of the 9 T cell receptor beta chains below, sequenced in a study of T cells in Graves' hyperthyroidism and ophthalmopathy. RNA transcripts yielded amplified TCR beta CDR3 regions. The TCR CDR3 first-round RT-PCR relied on the HTBI primer set. TCRdb processed the multiplex PCR reads anew with MiXCR; each CDR3 protein has one entry. The sample holds roughly 380,000 distinct CDR3 sequences, around 14% seen once. Sequenced sample: blood. These receptors all come from a woman aged 55-69 years with Graves' hyperthyroidism.

This clonotype was recorded many times. The V and J genes are TRBV12-3 or TRBV12-4 and TRBJ2-1, with 10 bases identical to TRBD2. The CDR3 is made up of 16 amino acids. The V and J ends lost 4 bases and 3 bases, in that order; junction bases with no gene match: 6. As DNA, the CDR3 is TGTGCCAGCAGTTCCCCTAGCGGGAGCTTCTACAATGAGCAGTTCTTC. Translating gives CASSSPSGSFYNEQFF.

Many counts were recorded for this clonotype. The chain is built from TRBV3-1 and TRBJ2-5, with TRBD2 as a possible D gene (5 bases). CDR1 is LGHDT, CDR2 YNNKEL, per germline (reference sequence). The CDR3 has 14 residues. The germline V and J ends were trimmed by 6 bases and 1 base, with 12 bases remaining between them. The CDR3 bases are TGTGCCAGCAGACGCGGGCTAACCCAAGAGACCCAGTACTTC. Translated, it gives CASRRGLTQETQYF.

This clonotype turned up a few times. The gene calls are TRBV9 and TRBJ1-2, with 7 positions matching TRBD1. J lost 6 bases, V lost 4 bases, and 12 bases had no gene match. The CDR3 loop spans 15 amino acids. Germline loops: CDR1 SGDLS, CDR2 YYNGEE. The CDR3 sequence: CASSLEARQGDGYTF. In DNA, the CDR3 is TGTGCCAGCAGCCTCGAGGCCCGACAGGGCGATGGCTACACCTTC.

This chain joins TRBV20-1 and TRBJ2-2; tentatively, D is TRBD2 (5 bases). Trimming cost V 5 bases and J 1 base, with 8 bases left between them. CDR3 length: 13 amino acids. Germline values: CDR1 DFQATT, CDR2 SNEGSKA (reference sequence). CDR3 sequence reads: CSASRENTGELFF. The CDR3 nucleotides read TGCAGTGCTTCCCGGGAGAACACCGGGGAGCTGTTTTTT.

This clonotype was detected a few times. The chain couples TRBV5-1 to TRBJ2-2; 13 bases line up with TRBD2. The CDR3 is 15 residues long. With 4 bases clipped from V and 7 bases from J, the junction kept 4 bases outside the gene matches. Germline V gives CDR1 SGHRS, CDR2 YFSETQ. The CDR3 region has the DNA TGCGCCAGCAGCCCGGGACTAGCGGGATACGGGGAGCTGTTTTTT. Translation gives CASSPGLAGYGELFF.

The chain links TRBV6-5 to TRBJ2-2; 9 bases agree with TRBD2. Trimming took 2 bases from V and 0 from J; bases not matched to a gene: 4. The CDR3 contains 17 residues. Germline V gives CDR1 MNHEY, CDR2 SVGAGI. The CDR3 DNA follows: TGTGCCAGCAGTTACCCCCCTAGCGGGACGAACACCGGGGAGCTGTTTTTT. Protein: CASSYPPSGTNTGELFF.

This clonotype was seen more than once but under ten times. This chain joins TRBV5-6 and TRBJ2-7, with D hard to call. The CDR3 totals 13 residues. The V gene lost 0 bases and the J gene lost 5 bases, with 9 bases spanning the gap. CDR1 is SGHDT, CDR2 YYEEEE, per germline. The CDR3 sequence: CASSLGIFDEQYF. Written as DNA, the CDR3 is TGTGCCAGCAGCTTGGGCATTTTCGACGAGCAGTACTTC.

The chain joins TRBV14 to TRBJ1-6; D uncertain. With 2 bases removed from V and 9 bases from J, the gap between germline ends came to 8 bases. This CDR3 spans 13 amino acids. The germline V gene has CDR1 SGHDN and CDR2 FVKESK. This CDR3 is CASSQTAGSPLHF. CDR3 coding DNA: TGTGCCAGCAGCCAAACCGCAGGTTCACCCCTCCACTTT.

Concerning this clonotype itself: This could be a read error, since a much larger clone is one nucleotide away. This rearrangement joins TRBV6-2 or TRBV6-3 to TRBJ2-1, with TRBD2 matching 7 bases. There are 15 residues in the CDR3. The germline gives CDR1 MNHEY, CDR2 SVGEGT. CDR3 sequence (DNA): TGTGCCAGCAGTTACTTATCTAGCGGAGACAATAAGCAGTTCTTC. Translation: CASSYLSSGDNKQFF.